The 9 T cell receptor beta chains listed next were all sequenced from one sample in a study of PD-1 blockade in classical Hodgkin lymphoma. Time point given: cycle 4 day 1 (C4D1), after five to seven weeks of nivolumab. Brentuximab vedotin exposure varied, and every patient relapsed after autologous stem cell transplantation. Sequencing was performed with immunoSEQ multiplex PCR; in TCRdb, only in-frame clones are kept and a portion is missing. Here the sample spans fewer than 30,000 clones, 84% being singletons. The sample was peripheral blood mononuclear cells (PBMCs), taken before the fourth cycle of nivolumab. Receptor source: a human donor with classical Hodgkin lymphoma.

In its sample, this clone was seen a few times. The rearrangement joins TRBV27 to TRBJ2-7; 7 nucleotides match TRBD2. After removal of 10 bases from V and 2 bases from J, the junction contained 11 bases not matched to a gene. The CDR3 has 14 amino acids. The V gene's germline CDR1 is MNHEY and CDR2 SMNVEV (reference sequence). The CDR3 coding sequence is TGTGCCACCTATCAAGCGGGGCGGCCCTACGAGCAGTACTTC. It translates to CATYQAGRPYEQYF.

Comment on this clone: At the DNA level, this CDR3 is encoded by other sequences in the same sample as well. V and J are TRBV6-5 and TRBJ2-7; 9 nucleotides agree with TRBD1. Per germline, CDR1 MNHEY and CDR2 SVGAGI. The CDR3 totals 15 residues. Germline trimming cut 0 bases from V and 2 bases from J; bases unmatched to any gene: 2. CDR3 protein: CASSYSGQGTYEQYF. CDR3 coding DNA: TGTGCCAGCAGTTACTCCGGACAGGGGACCTACGAGCAGTACTTC.

The chain joins TRBV5-8 to TRBJ2-5; D may be TRBD2 (6 bases). There are 16 residues in the CDR3. Trimming pared 2 bases from V and 2 bases from J, leaving 16 bases between. The germline V gene has CDR1 SGHTS and CDR2 YDEGEE. CDR3 region: CASSLNAWGRQETQYF. CDR3 DNA: TGTGCCAGCAGCTTAAACGCTTGGGGGAGGCAAGAGACCCAGTACTTC.

This chain links TRBV7-9 with TRBJ2-7, with 8 bases lining up with TRBD2. Germline CDR1 and CDR2: SEHNR and FQNEAQ (reference sequence). The ends lost 1 base at V and 1 base at J; junction bases unmatched: 6. This CDR3 has 16 residues. The CDR3 is CASSLDSGALSYEQYF. The CDR3 nucleotides read TGTGCCAGCAGCTTAGATAGCGGGGCCTTATCCTACGAGCAGTACTTC.

The genes are TRBV15 and TRBJ2-1, with TRBD2 identical over 10 bases. Germline-derived CDR1 and CDR2 are LNHNV and YYDKDF (reference sequence). Trimming cost V 0 bases and J 7 bases; bases outside gene matches: 9. The CDR3 is made up of 17 amino acids. In nucleotides, the CDR3 is TGTGCCACCAGCAGAGATAGGAGTAGCGGGGGGAAAAATGAGCAGTTCTTC. This gives the protein CATSRDRSSGGKNEQFF.

V usage is TRBV15 and J usage is TRBJ2-7, with TRBD1 matching over 7 bases. Trimming removed 5 bases from V and 5 bases from J; junction bases left unmatched: 12. The CDR3 totals 15 residues. Per the germline V gene, CDR1 is LNHNV and CDR2 is YYDKDF (reference sequence). The CDR3 nucleotides read TGTGCCACCAGCCGCTACGGGACAGTCCTAAACGAGCAGTACTTC. It is translated as CATSRYGTVLNEQYF.

This clone has only a few counts. V is TRBV28 and J is TRBJ2-1, with 8 bases lining up with TRBD2. CDR1 and CDR2 (germline): MDHEN, SYDVKM. J gave up 2 bases and V 7 bases, and 4 bases lay outside the gene matches. CDR3 size: 14 residues. This CDR3 reads CASTSGGPYNEQFF. The CDR3 coding sequence is TGTGCCAGCACCTCGGGAGGGCCCTACAATGAGCAGTTCTTC.

This rearrangement joins TRBV12-5 to TRBJ2-2; D not resolved. This CDR3 comprises 15 residues. V was shortened by 0 bases and J by 1 base, with 6 bases between the two germline ends. The germline V gene encodes CDR1 LGHNT and CDR2 FRNRAP. In DNA form, the CDR3 reads TGTGCTAGTGGTTTGGTAGTGGGGAACACCGGGGAGCTGTTTTTT. Protein product: CASGLVVGNTGELFF.

There are a few counts of this clone. CDR3 residues: CASSRWTRANTEAFF. The CDR3 DNA follows: TGTGCCAGCAGTAGGTGGACACGAGCGAACACTGAAGCTTTCTTT. The J gene is TRBJ1-1, the V gene TRBV6-5, with D perhaps matching TRBD1 (5 bases). CDR3 length: 15 amino acids. The germline gives CDR1 MNHEY, CDR2 SVGAGI. The V end lost 5 bases, the J end lost 1 base, and 14 bases lay between the germline ends.